This record concerns one T cell receptor beta chain sequence. Trimming left V 5 bases short and J 1 base short, with 8 bases between. Looked up from germline, CDR1 is GTSNPN and CDR2 is SVGIG (reference sequence). CDR3 length: 12 amino acids. With a J-beta primer mix and a sample-barcoded 5' primer, a second PCR ran about 7 to 11 cycles. TCRdb passed the 5' RACE reads through MiXCR, listing each CDR3 protein once. The table shows some 1,500,000 distinct CDR3 sequences, with under 55% occurring only once. The data belong to a study of blood T cells in healthy people across ages. The clonotype comes from a woman aged 18 to 35 in good health. Sequencing was done on a sample of blood. The chain recombines TRBV30 with TRBJ1-1, with TRBD1 as a possible D gene (5 bases). CDR3 bases: TGTGCCTGGGACAGACCGAACACTGAAGCTTTCTTT. It specifies CAWDRPNTEAFF.